Only one count was recorded for the clone carrying this TCR beta chain. Here immunoSEQ multiplex PCR was the method, and the copy in TCRdb shows in-frame clones only, minus some. The sample has around 480,000 clones; approximately 86% are singletons. The data derive from a study of blood T cell repertoires in COVID-19. About the research overall: T cells, B-cell-depleted T cells, or PBMCs provided the cDNA or gDNA that served as material.

The age range of participants was roughly 18 to 90 years, with residence in about two dozen US areas. All recovered Cohort 3 donors got two negative PCRs, got clearance, or saw symptom resolution. V was clipped by 5 bases and J by 9 bases; unmatched bases: 6. The length of the CDR3 is 12 residues. The germline V gene encodes CDR1 MDHEN and CDR2 SYDVKM. The sequenced material came from PBMCs or T cells enriched from blood (not recorded which). This TCR was recovered from a woman in her late teens or twenties who had recovered from COVID-19. The chain joins TRBV28 to TRBJ1-1, with 7 bases lining up with TRBD1. The CDR3 loop reads CASSPPGGKAFF. The CDR3 nucleotides are TGTGCCAGCAGTCCACCAGGGGGAAAAGCTTTCTTT.